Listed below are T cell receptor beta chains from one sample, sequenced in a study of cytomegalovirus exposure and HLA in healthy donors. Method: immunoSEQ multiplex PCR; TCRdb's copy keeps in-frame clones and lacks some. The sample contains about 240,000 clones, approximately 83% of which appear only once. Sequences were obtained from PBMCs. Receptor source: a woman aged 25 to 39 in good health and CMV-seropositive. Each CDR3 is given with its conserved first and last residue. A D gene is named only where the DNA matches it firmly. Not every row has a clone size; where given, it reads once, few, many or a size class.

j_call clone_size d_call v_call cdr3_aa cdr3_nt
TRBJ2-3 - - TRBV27 CASSFQERGTDTQYF TGTGCCAGCAGTTTTCAAGAGCGGGGCACAGATACGCAGTATTTT
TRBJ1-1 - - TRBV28 CASSLGQPEAFF TGTGCCAGCAGTCTAGGACAGCCTGAAGCTTTCTTT
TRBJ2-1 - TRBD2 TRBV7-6 CASSSMGGSSYNEQFF TGTGCCAGCAGCTCCATGGGCGGGAGCTCCTACAATGAGCAGTTCTTC
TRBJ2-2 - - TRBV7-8 CASSLRTANTGELFF TGTGCCAGCAGCTTGAGGACAGCGAACACCGGGGAGCTGTTTTTT
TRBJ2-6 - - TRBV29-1 CSVAARLSGANVLTF TGCAGCGTTGCCGCGCGGCTATCTGGGGCCAACGTCCTGACTTTC
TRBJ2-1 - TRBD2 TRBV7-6 CASSLEAGGKGEQFF TGTGCCAGCAGCTTAGAGGCGGGAGGAAAGGGTGAGCAGTTCTTC
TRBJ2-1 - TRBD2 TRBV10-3 CAISGTRLAEHNEQFF TGTGCCATCAGTGGGACGAGACTAGCGGAACACAATGAGCAGTTCTTC
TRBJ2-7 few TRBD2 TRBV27 CASSWTSVGEQYF TGTGCCAGCAGTTGGACTAGCGTGGGGGAGCAGTACTTC
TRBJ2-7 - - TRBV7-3 CASSLDRNYEQYF TGTGCCAGCAGCTTAGACAGGAACTACGAGCAGTACTTC
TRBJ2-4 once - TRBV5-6 CASSSFKRMIESKNIQYF TGTGCCAGCAGCTCTTTTAAGCGGATGATCGAATCCAAAAACATTCAGTACTTC
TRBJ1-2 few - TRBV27 CASKPSGGYGYTF TGTGCCAGCAAACCCTCAGGAGGCTATGGCTACACCTTC